These 26 T cell receptor beta chains were sequenced from one sample in a study of blood T cells in healthy people across ages. It was with a sample-barcoded 5' primer and a J-beta primer mix that a second PCR of roughly 6 to 12 cycles was run. Each CDR3 protein is one row after TCRdb ran MiXCR on the 5' RACE reads. This sample has about 1.4 million distinct CDR3 sequences; roughly 60% occur once, and the top ten carry 5.5% to 8%. Sequencing was done on a sample of blood. Every receptor here comes from a man in his late teens or twenties in good health.

In this sample, this clonotype turned up a few times. The chain uses TRBV18 and TRBJ1-1; maybe TRBD1 (6 bases). With 3 bases removed from V and 3 bases from J, the gap between germline ends came to 11 bases. Germline V CDR1 and CDR2: KGHSH, LQKENI. The CDR3 extends over 14 amino acids. CDR3 protein: CASSPRPGDTEAFF. In DNA form, the CDR3 reads TGTGCCAGCTCACCGCGCCCAGGGGACACTGAAGCTTTCTTT.

The genes are TRBV24-1 and TRBJ2-1; 10 positions agree with TRBD1. The CDR3 length is 14 residues. Germline CDR1 is KGHDR and CDR2 is SFDVKD. V was clipped by 5 bases and J by 6 bases; unmatched bases: 3. For the CDR3, the DNA is TGTGCCACCAGTGTACGGGACAGGGGCAATGAGCAGTTCTTC. As protein: CATSVRDRGNEQFF.

This chain connects TRBV25-1 to TRBJ1-2; 7 bases fit TRBD1. This CDR3 region has 16 residues. V shed 3 bases, J shed 3 bases, and the junction held 10 bases outside the gene matches. Germline CDR1 reads MGHDK; CDR2 reads SYGVNS. The CDR3 DNA sequence: TGTGCCAGCAGTGAGAACAGGGGCGCGAGTTACTATGGCTACACCTTC. Residues: CASSENRGASYYGYTF.

The DNA for the CDR3 is TGCAGTGCTAGAGGGGGGGTCGGGGGAACCTACAATGAGCAGTTCTTC. This encodes CSARGGVGGTYNEQFF. This chain links TRBV20-1 with TRBJ2-1, with a weak D call TRBD2 (6 bases). CDR1 and CDR2 from the germline V gene are DFQATT and SNEGSKA (reference sequence). The CDR3 sequence is 16 residues long. V shed 1 base and J shed 2 bases, with 15 bases lying between them.

V is TRBV6-4 and J is TRBJ2-7; perhaps TRBD1 as D (5 bases). V was clipped by 7 bases and J by 3 bases, with 28 bases between them. CDR3 size: 18 residues. CDR1 and CDR2 from the germline V gene are MRHNA and SNTAGT. The CDR3 DNA sequence: TGTGCCAGCACCACGAGTGAGACAGTCCCTCAACCGTTCTACGAGCAGTACTTC. It specifies CASTTSETVPQPFYEQYF.

This clonotype was observed a few times. The chain joins TRBV5-1 to TRBJ2-3; 7 bases align to TRBD1. Germline V gives CDR1 SGHRS, CDR2 YFSETQ. V lost 3 bases to trimming and J lost 5 bases; unmatched junction nucleotides: 6. The length of the CDR3 is 14 residues. The CDR3 is CASSSNRGEDTQYF. CDR3 nucleotide sequence: TGCGCCAGCAGCTCAAACAGGGGTGAAGATACGCAGTATTTT. The full variable domain, in which reference TRBV5-1 and TRBJ2-3 provide the parts outside the CDR3, is KAGVTQTPRYLIKTRGQQVTLSCSPISGHRSVSWYQQTPGQGLQFLFEYFSETQRNKGNFPGRFSGRQFSNSRSEMNVSTLELGDSALYLCASSSNRGEDTQYFGPGTRLTVL.

V usage is TRBV3-1 and J usage is TRBJ2-3, with TRBD1 as a possible D gene (8 bases). Trimming took off 1 base at V and 2 bases at J, with 25 bases between the two ends. The CDR3 contains 20 residues. Germline V gene data show CDR1 as LGHDT and CDR2 as YNNKEL (reference sequence). The CDR3 nucleotides read TGTGCCAGCAGCCAAGGAGACAGGGGAGGGCCCTCCCGAGACACAGATACGCAGTATTTT. The encoded protein is CASSQGDRGGPSRDTDTQYF.

This chain links TRBV6-5 with TRBJ2-4; 7 bases are shared with TRBD2. The J call is in doubt because the DNA end fits TRBJ2-7 better. The CDR3 consists of 16 residues. Germline lookup yields CDR1 MNHEY and CDR2 SVGAGI. In DNA form, the CDR3 reads TGTGCCAGCAAAACTAGGCGGCGGGGGAGCTCCTACGAGCAGTACTTC. This sequence encodes CASKTRRRGSSYEQYF.

The V call is TRBV7-9, the J call TRBJ1-2; D unclear. The CDR3 totals 16 residues. Per the germline V gene, CDR1 is SEHNR and CDR2 is FQNEAQ (reference sequence). Trimming cost V 4 bases and J 1 base, with 16 bases left between them. In DNA form, the CDR3 reads TGTGCCAGCAGCTCTCCCGGACCCGCCCTTAACTATGGCTACACCTTC. Amino acid sequence: CASSSPGPALNYGYTF.

The chain links TRBV4-3 to TRBJ2-1; possibly TRBD1 or TRBD2 for D (5 bases each). V was clipped by 2 bases and J by 8 bases, with 19 bases between them. CDR3 length: 16 amino acids. In germline, CDR1 is LGHNA, CDR2 YSLEER. CDR3 in DNA: TGCGCCAGCAGCCAAAGAGGGGCCGCATTTTCATATGAGCAGTTCTTC. It translates to CASSQRGAAFSYEQFF.

This chain uses TRBV6-1 with TRBJ2-7, with 10 bases fitting TRBD1. This CDR3 is built from 16 residues. V lost 6 bases to trimming and J lost 4 bases; unmatched junction nucleotides: 12. CDR1 and CDR2 (germline): MNHNS, SASEGT. The CDR3 region has the DNA TGTGCCAGCAGGGTCGGGACAGGGGAACTCGAATACGAGCAGTACTTC. Protein sequence: CASRVGTGELEYEQYF.

The chain employs TRBV20-1 and TRBJ2-1; the match to TRBD2 covers 7 bases. The CDR3 extends over 13 amino acids. V was clipped by 5 bases and J by 7 bases; unmatched bases: 8. The germline CDR1 and CDR2 sequences are DFQATT and SNEGSKA (reference sequence). In nucleotides, the CDR3 is TGCAGTGCTCAGGGAAGGGAGGGGAATGAGCAGTTCTTC. Protein product: CSAQGREGNEQFF.

This clonotype was recorded at least ten times. This chain uses TRBV20-1 with TRBJ2-3; D gene ambiguous. CDR3 length equals 10 residues. V was cut by 2 bases and J by 3 bases, with 0 bases left in between. From germline, CDR1 is DFQATT and CDR2 SNEGSKA (reference sequence). The CDR3 loop is CSARTDTQYF. The CDR3 DNA sequence: TGCAGTGCTAGAACAGATACGCAGTATTTT.

Only a few counts were recorded for this clonotype. The chain couples TRBV20-1 to TRBJ2-1, with D tentatively TRBD1 (6 bases). V was shortened by 5 bases and J by 1 base, with 9 bases between the two germline ends. CDR1 is DFQATT, CDR2 SNEGSKA, per germline (reference sequence). The CDR3 has 13 amino acids. CDR3 sequence: CSADTGSYNEQFF. CDR3 bases: TGCAGTGCTGATACAGGGTCCTACAATGAGCAGTTCTTC.

The chain has TRBV24-1 and TRBJ2-4, with D perhaps TRBD1 or TRBD2 (5 bases each). V lost 7 bases and J 8 bases, leaving 14 bases between the germline ends. The CDR3 covers 13 residues. Germline-derived CDR1 and CDR2 are KGHDR and SFDVKD. CDR3 residues: CATRGPGYDIQYF. The CDR3 DNA reads TGTGCCACCAGGGGACCGGGTTACGACATTCAGTACTTC.

CDR3 sequence (DNA): TGTGCCAGGGGGAGCGACGGATACAATGAGCAGTTCTTC. It translates to CARGSDGYNEQFF. This rearrangement joins TRBV6-1 to TRBJ2-1; D is possibly TRBD2 (5 bases). V dropped 9 bases and J dropped 4 bases, with 13 bases sitting between them. From germline, CDR1 is MNHNS and CDR2 SASEGT. The CDR3 consists of 13 residues.

This sequence joins TRBV13 and TRBJ2-7; no clear D. V was cut by 4 bases and J by 0 bases, with 13 bases left in between. This CDR3 spans 15 amino acids. CDR1 is PRHDT, CDR2 FYEKMQ, per germline (reference sequence). The CDR3 is CASSSIQFASYEQYF. The DNA of the CDR3 is TGTGCCAGCAGCTCGATTCAATTCGCCTCCTACGAGCAGTACTTC. Full variable domain (outside the CDR3, taken from reference TRBV13 and TRBJ2-7): AAGVIQSPRHLIKEKRETATLKCYPIPRHDTVYWYQQGPGQDPQFLISFYEKMQSDKGSIPDRFSAQQFSDYHSELNMSSLELGDSALYFCASSSIQFASYEQYFGPGTRLTVT.

The V and J genes are TRBV4-1 and TRBJ2-5, with 9 positions matching TRBD2. The germline gives CDR1 MGHRA, CDR2 YSYEKL. V gave up 4 bases and J gave up 1 base; unmatched junction bases: 7. This CDR3 spans 16 amino acids. The CDR3 region is CASSLGASGVQETQYF. Written as DNA, the CDR3 is TGCGCCAGCAGCCTAGGGGCTAGCGGGGTCCAAGAGACCCAGTACTTC.

About this clonotype itself: This is likely a read error, given that the CDR3 carries no conserved phenylalanine or tryptophan at its end. The chain has TRBV29-1 and TRBJ2-5; 10 bases line up with TRBD1. The J call may be faulty, since TRBJ2-7 better matches the DNA end. Germline assignment: CDR1 SQVTM and CDR2 ANQGSEA. The CDR3 contains 12 residues. This chain's CDR3 is CSVGDRGNEQYS. The CDR3 coding sequence is TGCAGCGTGGGGGACAGGGGAAACGAGCAGTACTCC.

This CDR3 is CSVSGTDDSNQPQHF. The CDR3 DNA reads as TGCAGCGTTAGTGGGACAGACGATAGCAATCAGCCCCAGCATTTT. This chain joins TRBV29-1 and TRBJ1-5; TRBD1 aligns across 7 bases. The V segment lost 5 bases and the J segment 0 bases; nucleotides outside the gene matches: 7. Germline V CDR1 and CDR2: SQVTM, ANQGSEA. The CDR3 consists of 15 residues.

This clonotype has only a few counts. The chain combines TRBV6-2 or TRBV6-3 with TRBJ2-7; no clear D gene. CDR1 and CDR2 (germline): MNHEY, SVGEGT. The CDR3 has 11 amino acids. Deletions cut 2 bases from V and 7 bases from J, with 6 bases between. In DNA form, the CDR3 reads TGTGCCAGCAGTTACGGGCCAGAGCAGTACTTC. As protein: CASSYGPEQYF.

This chain connects TRBV9 to TRBJ2-3, with D perhaps given as TRBD1 or TRBD2 (5 bases each). V lost 6 bases and J lost 0, with 17 bases in between. There are 16 residues in the CDR3. Germline CDR1 is SGDLS and CDR2 is YYNGEE. CDR3 loop: CASTMTGRSSTDTQYF. CDR3 nucleotides: TGTGCCAGCACCATGACGGGGCGGTCTAGCACAGATACGCAGTATTTT.

The CDR3 loop is CASRPDRVEHTDTQYF. The CDR3 nucleotides read TGTGCCAGCAGGCCGGACAGGGTAGAACACACAGATACGCAGTATTTT. The chain links TRBV12-3 or TRBV12-4 to TRBJ2-3, with TRBD1 identical over 8 bases. The CDR3 loop spans 16 amino acids. The V gene end was trimmed by 6 bases and the J gene end by 2 bases; junction bases not matched to a gene: 10.

This clonotype was recorded a few times. V gene TRBV29-1 combines with J gene TRBJ2-1; D uncertain. The CDR3 runs 13 residues. CDR1 is SQVTM and CDR2 is ANQGSEA in the germline V gene. The V gene lost 3 bases and the J gene lost 8 bases, with 14 bases spanning the gap. Here the CDR3 reads CSVDNTGYDEQFF. Here the CDR3 DNA reads TGCAGCGTTGATAATACTGGGTATGATGAGCAGTTCTTC.

The CDR3, as DNA: TGTGCCAGCAGCGCGACAGCAGATACGCAGTATTTT. Residues: CASSATADTQYF. This rearrangement joins TRBV9 to TRBJ2-3; weak D call: TRBD1 (5 bases). V lost 3 bases and J lost 4, with 6 bases in between. Germline values: CDR1 SGDLS, CDR2 YYNGEE. This CDR3 has 12 amino acids.

This chain links TRBV7-2 with TRBJ1-2, with D perhaps matching TRBD1 (6 bases). The CDR3 is 17 residues long. V was clipped by 6 bases and J by 2 bases, with 22 bases between them. CDR1 is SGHTA, CDR2 FQGNSA, per germline. The CDR3 DNA reads as TGTGCCAGCAGTCCTACCATCACGGGGGCCAGGAACTATGGCTACACCTTC. Translation: CASSPTITGARNYGYTF. The entire variable domain, with the rest obtained from reference TRBV7-2 and TRBJ1-2, is as follows: GAGVSQSPSNKVTEKGKDVELRCDPISGHTALYWYRQSLGQGLEFLIYFQGNSAPDKSGLPSDRFSAERTGGSVSTLTIQRTQQEDSAVYLCASSPTITGARNYGYTFGSGTRLTVV.